This entry features one TCR beta chain sequence. Its specificity is not known. Sorted subsets were amplified in replicate PCRs using around 200 ng DNA, 30,000 to 35,000 T cell genomes. Per the authors' pipeline: ImmunoSEQ output held junction-only sequences without quality scores, so filtering differed. Repertoires were generated with immunoSEQ multiplex PCR, while TCRdb's copy carries only in-frame clones and drops some. That table is the source of V, J and clone size, and D and trimming were worked out from the DNA. The sample lists hundreds of thousands of clones; 90% to 96% were seen once. These data belong to a study of shared clonotypes between healthy human individuals. Study-level findings and limits: Memory subsets generally showed smaller estimated richness than naive subsets did.

CD4+ cells were split into CD45RA+ naive and CD45RA-negative memory subsets. Losses at the gene ends were 6 bases for V and 2 bases for J; bases not matched to a gene: 5. Germline V CDR1 and CDR2: SNHLY, FYNNEI. There are 16 residues in the CDR3. The V gene is TRBV2, the J gene TRBJ2-2; TRBD2 aligns across 11 bases. The material sequenced was naive CD4+ T cells sorted from blood. This sample's subset: CD45RA+ positively selected. This clonotype was sampled from a woman in her twenties or thirties in good health. CDR3 sequence (DNA): TGTGCCAGCAGACGGACTAGCGGGTTAAACACCGGGGAGCTGTTTTTT. It yields the protein CASRRTSGLNTGELFF. Drawing the rest from reference TRBV2 and TRBJ2-2, the complete variable domain is EPEVTQTPSHQVTQMGQEVILRCVPISNHLYFYWYRQILGQKVEFLVSFYNNEISEKSEIFDDQFSVERPDGSNFTLKIRSTKLEDSAMYFCASRRTSGLNTGELFFGEGSRLTVL.